These 25 T cell receptor beta chains originate from one sample sequenced in a study of cytomegalovirus exposure and HLA in healthy donors. Vbeta (60) and Jbeta (13) primers were used in the PCR. The protocol was immunoSEQ multiplex PCR, while the TCRdb copy is restricted to in-frame clones and leaves out a portion. This sample has 30,000 to 40,000 clones, with over 60% found just once. The specimen was PBMCs. The receptors derive from a man aged 40-49 years in good health and CMV-seronegative.

The J gene is TRBJ2-2, the V gene TRBV2, with 8 bases fitting TRBD2. V lost 2 bases, J lost 5 bases, and 10 bases stayed unmatched. CDR1 is SNHLY and CDR2 is FYNNEI in the germline V gene. CDR3 length equals 17 residues. The CDR3 nucleotides read TGTGCCAGCAGTGAATACGGACTAGCCGGGAGGACCGGGGAGCTGTTTTTT. Its protein is CASSEYGLAGRTGELFF.

This chain joins TRBV2 and TRBJ2-2; D not certain. Trimming shortened V by 2 bases and J by 4 bases, and 8 bases separated the two germline ends. The germline CDR1 and CDR2 sequences are SNHLY and FYNNEI. The CDR3 consists of 14 residues. The CDR3 reads CASSENSFTGELFF. The CDR3 DNA sequence: TGTGCCAGCAGTGAAAACAGTTTCACCGGGGAGCTGTTTTTT.

The rearrangement links TRBV6-1 to TRBJ1-5; D unresolved. Germline V gene lookup returns CDR1 MNHNS and CDR2 SASEGT. Trimming shortened V by 6 bases and J by 7 bases, and 16 bases separated the two germline ends. The CDR3 extends over 14 amino acids. CDR3 sequence (DNA): TGTGCCAGCAGCGCGGGAAGGGCAAGGCAGCCCCAGCATTTT. Its protein is CASSAGRARQPQHF.

V and J are TRBV27 and TRBJ1-1; possible D gene TRBD1, 6 bases. This CDR3 is built from 14 residues. Trimming removed 10 bases at V and 1 base at J, with 16 bases between. Germline values: CDR1 MNHEY, CDR2 SMNVEV (reference sequence). Here the CDR3 reads CATLRGGPNTEAFF. CDR3 coding DNA: TGTGCCACCCTGCGAGGGGGTCCGAACACTGAAGCTTTCTTT.

This chain joins TRBV30 and TRBJ1-2; D not certain. Per germline, CDR1 GTSNPN and CDR2 SVGIG (reference sequence). The CDR3 covers 13 residues. The V end was cut by 1 base, the J end by 2 bases, with 8 bases between. In DNA form, the CDR3 reads TGTGCCTGGAGTGCGGGTCCCAACTATGGCTACACCTTC. It translates to CAWSAGPNYGYTF.

The chain combines TRBV4-2 with TRBJ2-3, with D uncertain. Germline V gene data show CDR1 as LGHNA and CDR2 as YNFKEQ. V lost 2 bases, J lost 2 bases, and 11 bases lay in between. This CDR3 is 15 amino acids long. The CDR3 DNA reads TGTGCCAGCAGCCAAAAACACGCCACCACAGATACGCAGTATTTT. As protein: CASSQKHATTDTQYF.

This clone was detected only once. The chain combines TRBV7-2 with TRBJ1-2; the match to TRBD1 covers 10 bases. CDR1 and CDR2 from the germline V gene are SGHTA and FQGNSA. Unmatched junction bases numbered 4, after V lost 5 bases and J lost 7 bases. CDR3 length equals 13 residues. The CDR3, as DNA: TGTGCCAGCAGCCCCGACAGGGGGCCTGGCTACACCTTC. Amino acid sequence: CASSPDRGPGYTF.

The V and J genes are TRBV28 and TRBJ2-7; D is ambiguous. Trimming took off 5 bases at V and 4 bases at J, with 15 bases between the two ends. This CDR3 comprises 14 residues. Germline V gene sequence: CDR1 MDHEN, CDR2 SYDVKM. The CDR3 loop is CASSPPGIGYEQYF. The CDR3 DNA follows: TGTGCCAGCAGTCCCCCGGGTATAGGATACGAGCAGTACTTC.

This chain uses TRBV18 with TRBJ1-4, with D unclear. Per germline, CDR1 KGHSH and CDR2 LQKENI. The CDR3 has 15 residues. V lost 1 base and J 4 bases, leaving 10 bases between the germline ends. The CDR3 here is CASSPLYSLNEKLFF. The CDR3 nucleotides are TGTGCCAGCTCACCACTTTACAGCCTTAATGAAAAACTGTTTTTT.

The chain recombines TRBV7-2 with TRBJ2-5, with TRBD2 matching over 12 bases. This CDR3 is 17 amino acids long. Germline-derived CDR1 and CDR2 are SGHTA and FQGNSA. V lost 0 bases, J lost 4 bases, and 6 bases stayed unmatched. For the CDR3, the DNA is TGTGCCAGCAGCTTAGCTGGGCTAGCGGGGGGGCGAGAGACCCAGTACTTC. Residues: CASSLAGLAGGRETQYF.

This clone has only a few counts. The V call is TRBV7-2, the J call TRBJ1-1; D not resolved. This CDR3 is 14 amino acids long. Looked up from germline, CDR1 is SGHTA and CDR2 is FQGNSA. Trimming removed 8 bases from V and 1 base from J, with 14 bases in between. CDR3 sequence (DNA): TGTGCCAGCTCCTATACCGGCGGGAACACTGAAGCTTTCTTT. Residues: CASSYTGGNTEAFF.

The chain recombines TRBV29-1 with TRBJ1-1; TRBD1 agrees at 7 bases. The CDR3 loop spans 11 amino acids. Per the germline V gene, CDR1 is SQVTM and CDR2 is ANQGSEA. CDR3 in amino acids: CSITNDRVTFF. CDR3 nucleotides: TGCAGTATAACGAATGACAGGGTAACTTTCTTT.

This clone was counted a single time. The rearrangement links TRBV20-1 to TRBJ1-1, with TRBD1 identical over 7 bases. J lost 3 bases, V lost 7 bases, and 2 bases had no gene match. CDR3 length: 11 amino acids. Per germline, CDR1 DFQATT and CDR2 SNEGSKA (reference sequence). CDR3 amino acids: CSGQGDTEAFF. The CDR3 DNA reads TGCAGTGGCCAGGGGGACACTGAAGCTTTCTTT.

The rearrangement links TRBV19 to TRBJ2-1; TRBD1 agrees at 10 bases. The ends lost 3 bases at V and 9 bases at J; junction bases unmatched: 8. The CDR3 runs to 15 residues. Germline values: CDR1 LNHDA, CDR2 SQIVND (reference sequence). The CDR3 nucleotides are TGTGCCAGTAGTATCCGGGACAGGGGACGGGGTGAGCAGTTCTTC. Its translation: CASSIRDRGRGEQFF. Using reference TRBV19 and TRBJ2-1 for the parts outside the CDR3, the full variable domain is DGGITQSPKYLFRKEGQNVTLSCEQNLNHDAMYWYRQDPGQGLRLIYYSQIVNDFQKGDIAEGYSVSREKKESFPLTVTSAQKNPTAFYLCASSIRDRGRGEQFFGPGTRLTVL.

Written as DNA, the CDR3 is TGTGCCAGCAGTCCCTCCGGGACAGGGAATCAGCCCCAGCATTTT. Residues: CASSPSGTGNQPQHF. J is TRBJ1-5 and V is TRBV6-5; 9 nucleotides agree with TRBD1. Germline V gives CDR1 MNHEY, CDR2 SVGAGI. V was pared by 5 bases and J by 4 bases, with 6 bases of the junction left unmatched. This CDR3 spans 15 amino acids.

This clone was observed a handful of times. Here the CDR3 reads CASIPSTGGGGGYTF. Written as DNA, the CDR3 is TGTGCCAGCATTCCTTCTACCGGGGGTGGTGGTGGCTACACCTTC. This chain links TRBV2 with TRBJ1-2; weak D call: TRBD1 (5 bases). There are 15 residues in the CDR3. Trimming pared 7 bases from V and 7 bases from J, leaving 22 bases between. CDR1 and CDR2 (germline): SNHLY, FYNNEI.

The rearrangement links TRBV6-5 to TRBJ2-3, with D unresolved. The CDR3 has 15 residues. V lost 6 bases and J lost 4, with 17 bases in between. Germline-derived CDR1 and CDR2 are MNHEY and SVGAGI. The CDR3 loop reads CASRDRVAASDTQYF. CDR3 nucleotides: TGTGCCAGCAGGGATCGGGTAGCAGCATCAGATACGCAGTATTTT.

This chain joins TRBV7-9 and TRBJ2-5, with a tentative D call TRBD1 (6 bases). The V gene lost 6 bases and the J gene lost 5 bases, with 16 bases spanning the gap. The germline CDR1 and CDR2 sequences are SEHNR and FQNEAQ (reference sequence). This CDR3 is 14 amino acids long. The CDR3 nucleotides are TGTGCCAGCAGTACAGAACAGGGCAGGGAGACCCAGTACTTC. Translation gives CASSTEQGRETQYF. The full variable domain, completed using reference TRBV7-9 and TRBJ2-5, is DTGVSQNPRHKITKRGQNVTFRCDPISEHNRLYWYRQTLGQGPEFLTYFQNEAQLEKSRLLSDRFSAERPKGSFSTLEIQRTEQGDSAMYLCASSTEQGRETQYFGPGTRLLVL.

In its sample, this clone was seen once. The rearrangement joins TRBV5-6 to TRBJ1-1; maybe TRBD1 (6 bases). Deletions cut 1 base from V and 2 bases from J, with 24 bases between. CDR1 SGHDT and CDR2 YYEEEE come from the germline V gene. CDR3 size: 19 residues. In DNA form, the CDR3 reads TGTGCCAGCAGCTTGCCCTATATCCGACCAAGGGGGAAAAACACTGAAGCTTTCTTT. Translating it yields CASSLPYIRPRGKNTEAFF.

The gene calls are TRBV7-2 and TRBJ2-7; 7 bases line up with TRBD2. CDR1 and CDR2 from the germline V gene are SGHTA and FQGNSA. The V and J ends lost 2 bases and 0 bases, in that order; junction bases with no gene match: 7. The CDR3 runs 16 residues. CDR3 sequence: CASSLSGAVTSYEQYF. The CDR3 nucleotides are TGTGCCAGCAGCTTAAGCGGGGCAGTTACCTCCTACGAGCAGTACTTC.

There are a few counts of this clone. The chain is built from TRBV28 and TRBJ1-1, with D possibly being TRBD1 (6 bases). The length of the CDR3 is 16 residues. Germline CDR1 reads MDHEN; CDR2 reads SYDVKM. V lost 3 bases and J lost 2, with 16 bases in between. The CDR3 loop is CASSLGGALPNTEAFF. Here the CDR3 DNA reads TGTGCCAGCAGTTTGGGGGGGGCGCTCCCCAACACTGAAGCTTTCTTT. Looking up the rest from reference TRBV28 and TRBJ1-1 gives the full variable domain: DVKVTQSSRYLVKRTGEKVFLECVQDMDHENMFWYRQDPGLGLRLIYFSYDVKMKEKGDIPEGYSVSREKKERFSLILESASTNQTSMYLCASSLGGALPNTEAFFGQGTRLTVV.

This clone showed up just a few times. The chain is built from TRBV27 and TRBJ2-7; maybe TRBD2 (6 bases). This CDR3 contains 11 residues. CDR1 is MNHEY and CDR2 is SMNVEV in the germline V gene (reference sequence). Trimming took off 10 bases at V and 6 bases at J, with 13 bases between the two ends. The DNA for the CDR3 is TGTGCCACCAAACTAGCAGCCGAGCAGTACTTC. This gives the protein CATKLAAEQYF.

The chain recombines TRBV5-4 with TRBJ2-3; 12 bases line up with TRBD2. Per germline, CDR1 SGHNT and CDR2 YYREEE (reference sequence). Trimming removed 1 base from V and 4 bases from J; junction bases left unmatched: 7. This CDR3 region has 17 residues. DNA for the CDR3: TGTGCCAGCAGCTTGCTAGCGGGGGGGCTCGGAGCAGATACGCAGTATTTT. Translated: CASSLLAGGLGADTQYF. Full variable domain (missing parts from reference TRBV5-4 and TRBJ2-3): ETGVTQSPTHLIKTRGQQVTLRCSSQSGHNTVSWYQQALGQGPQFIFQYYREEENGRGNFPPRFSGLQFPNYSSELNVNALELDDSALYLCASSLLAGGLGADTQYFGPGTRLTVL.

The gene calls are TRBV6-4 and TRBJ2-3; D call uncertain. The CDR3 totals 14 residues. Germline V lookup: CDR1 MRHNA, CDR2 SNTAGT. Trimming removed 0 bases at V and 6 bases at J, with 10 bases between. CDR3 coding DNA: TGTGCCAGCAGTGACTCGCGGCAATCGGATACGCAGTATTTT. Translating it yields CASSDSRQSDTQYF.

This chain links TRBV28 with TRBJ2-5; D may be TRBD2 (5 bases). The V and J ends lost 1 base and 4 bases respectively, with 13 bases between them. The CDR3 has 15 amino acids. CDR1 is MDHEN, CDR2 SYDVKM, per germline. The CDR3 coding sequence is TGTGCCAGCAGTTTATTCTACGAGGGTGGAGAGACCCAGTACTTC. Its protein is CASSLFYEGGETQYF.